Presented here are 28 T cell receptor beta chains from one specimen sequenced in a study of OX40 agonist ivuxolimab in advanced cancers. Clones were read by immunoSEQ multiplex PCR, and TCRdb kept only the in-frame ones, dropping some. The sample has 73,000 or so clones, about 86% seen once. The specimen comprised CD4+ or CD8+ T cells sorted from blood, sampled in a trial of the OX40 agonist ivuxolimab. These receptors were collected from an adult with an advanced solid tumor such as melanoma, head and neck, liver or kidney cancer.

This clone was observed a single time. This rearrangement joins TRBV18 to TRBJ2-5; D perhaps matches TRBD1 (8 bases). The germline gives CDR1 KGHSH, CDR2 LQKENI. Trimming pared 3 bases from V and 4 bases from J, leaving 15 bases between. The CDR3 runs 15 residues. In DNA form, the CDR3 reads TGTGCCAGCTCACCGGAACAGGGGGGGCGAGAGACCCAGTACTTC. It is translated as CASSPEQGGRETQYF.

The CDR3 here is CASSPRGETSRAREQFF. The CDR3 nucleotides read TGCGCCAGCAGCCCCCGAGGCGAGACTAGCAGGGCCCGGGAGCAGTTCTTC. The rearrangement links TRBV5-1 to TRBJ2-1; 7 positions agree with TRBD2. The germline V gene encodes CDR1 SGHRS and CDR2 YFSETQ. J lost 10 bases, V lost 4 bases, and 20 bases had no gene match. CDR3 length: 17 residues.

The gene calls are TRBV6-5 and TRBJ2-2, with unresolved D. V was clipped by 2 bases and J by 7 bases, with 11 bases between them. CDR3 length: 14 amino acids. CDR1 is MNHEY and CDR2 is SVGAGI in the germline V gene. The CDR3 sequence: CASSYTPNVGELFF. CDR3 bases: TGTGCCAGCAGTTACACACCGAATGTCGGGGAGCTGTTTTTT.

The CDR3 spells CANTGASGIEGTQYF. The CDR3 DNA is TGTGCCAACACCGGGGCTAGCGGGATCGAGGGTACGCAGTATTTT. The chain carries TRBV19 and TRBJ2-3; 9 positions agree with TRBD2. CDR1 LNHDA and CDR2 SQIVND come from the germline V gene (reference sequence). J gave up 8 bases and V 10 bases, and 16 bases lay outside the gene matches. This CDR3 is built from 15 residues.

This chain connects TRBV9 to TRBJ1-5; 7 bases agree with TRBD1. V lost 4 bases and J lost 0; bases outside the gene matches: 1. The CDR3 has 14 amino acids. Germline V gene data show CDR1 as SGDLS and CDR2 as YYNGEE. The CDR3 is CASSRDSSNQPQHF. As DNA, the CDR3 is TGTGCCAGCAGCCGGGACAGTAGCAATCAGCCCCAGCATTTT. Based on the CDR3 plus reference TRBV9 and TRBJ1-5, the full variable domain is DSGVTQTPKHLITATGQRVTLRCSPRSGDLSVYWYQQSLDQGLQFLIQYYNGEERAKGNILERFSAQQFPDLHSELNLSSLELGDSALYFCASSRDSSNQPQHFGDGTRLSIL.

The rearrangement uses TRBV19 and TRBJ2-1, with D perhaps matching TRBD1 or TRBD2 (5 bases each). Trimming cost V 5 bases and J 11 bases, with 19 bases left between them. Germline V CDR1 and CDR2: LNHDA, SQIVND (reference sequence). CDR3 size: 14 residues. CDR3: CASSAGTETMKQFF. The CDR3 region has the DNA TGTGCCAGTAGTGCCGGGACGGAAACAATGAAGCAGTTCTTC. Using reference TRBV19 and TRBJ2-1 for the parts outside the CDR3, the full variable domain is DGGITQSPKYLFRKEGQNVTLSCEQNLNHDAMYWYRQDPGQGLRLIYYSQIVNDFQKGDIAEGYSVSREKKESFPLTVTSAQKNPTAFYLCASSAGTETMKQFFGPGTRLTVL.

Regarding this clone: A much larger clone differs by one base, so this may be a read error. This sample includes further DNA sequences coding for the same CDR3. The chain combines TRBV7-2 with TRBJ2-3; D not resolved. Deletions cut 5 bases from V and 4 bases from J, with 10 bases between. The CDR3 has 13 residues. The germline gives CDR1 SGHTA, CDR2 FQGNSA. CDR3 region: CASSLEFADTQYF. The CDR3 DNA is TGTGCCAGCAGCCTAGAATTCGCAGATACGCAGTATTTT.

V and J are TRBV10-3 and TRBJ1-5; 9 nucleotides align to TRBD1. Per the germline V gene, CDR1 is ENHRY and CDR2 is SYGVKD. This CDR3 is built from 16 residues. The ends lost 0 bases at V and 1 base at J; junction bases unmatched: 1. The CDR3 DNA sequence: TGTGCCATCAGTGAGTCACAGGGGGCAAGCAATCAGCCCCAGCATTTT. Translation: CAISESQGASNQPQHF.

This chain links TRBV5-1 with TRBJ1-1, with D possibly TRBD1 on 6 matching bases. CDR3 length: 16 amino acids. Per germline, CDR1 SGHRS and CDR2 YFSETQ. V lost 0 bases and J 5 bases, leaving 17 bases between the germline ends. As DNA, the CDR3 is TGCGCCAGCAGCTTGGCCTCCTGGGGGGCACCGACTGAAGCTTTCTTT. Protein: CASSLASWGAPTEAFF.

This rearrangement joins TRBV11-3 to TRBJ2-1, with 9 bases identical to TRBD2. The germline CDR1 and CDR2 sequences are SGHNT and YENEEA. Trimming at V came to 8 bases and at J to 0 bases, leaving 8 bases not matched to a gene. There are 16 residues in the CDR3. As DNA, the CDR3 is TGTGCCAGCGCGCGGGAGGGCCTTGGCTCCTACAATGAGCAGTTCTTC. As protein: CASAREGLGSYNEQFF.

J is TRBJ1-3 and V is TRBV29-1, with D unresolved. V was pared by 2 bases and J by 1 base, with 6 bases between. The CDR3 has 13 amino acids. Germline V gives CDR1 SQVTM, CDR2 ANQGSEA. In nucleotides, the CDR3 is TGCAGCGTTGAAAAGGTTTCTGGAAACACCATATATTTT. Its protein is CSVEKVSGNTIYF.

This sequence joins TRBV7-2 and TRBJ2-5; maybe TRBD1 (6 bases). The ends were cut back, 1 base at V and 6 bases at J, with 9 bases in the middle. The V gene's germline CDR1 is SGHTA and CDR2 FQGNSA. This CDR3 has 13 amino acids. CDR3 sequence: CASSLEGTKTQYF. The CDR3 nucleotides read TGTGCCAGCAGCTTAGAAGGGACAAAGACCCAGTACTTC.

The rearrangement links TRBV5-5 to TRBJ2-7; TRBD1 is a possible D gene (5 bases). This CDR3 has 11 residues. Deletions cut 4 bases from V and 9 bases from J, with 11 bases between. Germline-derived CDR1 and CDR2 are SGHKS and YYEKEE (reference sequence). CDR3 sequence reads: CASSVGVGQYF. CDR3 in DNA: TGTGCCAGCAGCGTAGGGGTTGGGCAGTACTTC.

V is TRBV7-9 and J is TRBJ1-5, with TRBD1 matching over 9 bases. The CDR3 totals 17 residues. Per germline, CDR1 SEHNR and CDR2 FQNEAQ (reference sequence). Germline trimming cut 3 bases from V and 0 bases from J; bases unmatched to any gene: 6. CDR3 in DNA: TGTGCCAGCAGCTTGGGGACAGGGCAAAATAGCAATCAGCCCCAGCATTTT. Its translation: CASSLGTGQNSNQPQHF.

The chain carries TRBV10-3 and TRBJ2-3; TRBD2 matches at 13 bases. The germline CDR1 and CDR2 sequences are ENHRY and SYGVKD. This CDR3 contains 14 residues. V gave up 6 bases and J gave up 4 bases; unmatched junction bases: 1. The CDR3 sequence is CAISGLAGADTQYF. CDR3 DNA sequence: TGTGCCATCAGCGGACTAGCGGGAGCAGATACGCAGTATTTT.

Concerning this clone itself: In the same sample, other DNA sequences code for this CDR3. The chain recombines TRBV6-5 with TRBJ1-2; 10 bases line up with TRBD1. CDR3 length: 12 residues. CDR1 and CDR2 from the germline V gene are MNHEY and SVGAGI. V lost 6 bases, J lost 14 bases, and 9 bases stayed unmatched. DNA of the CDR3: TGTGCCAGCAGCCCCGACAGGGGGCGCAAGACCTTC. This codes for CASSPDRGRKTF.

In nucleotides, the CDR3 is TGCGCCAGCAGCCAAGATAGTCCTAGCGGCTCAGAGACCCAGTACTTC. Translated: CASSQDSPSGSETQYF. V and J are TRBV4-3 and TRBJ2-5; 7 bases fit TRBD2. The CDR3 runs 16 residues. Trimming cost V 0 bases and J 4 bases; bases outside gene matches: 8. Germline values: CDR1 LGHNA, CDR2 YSLEER.

V gene TRBV4-1 combines with J gene TRBJ2-2; no reliable D call. Trimming removed 4 bases at V and 3 bases at J, with 6 bases between. The CDR3 is 13 amino acids. Germline CDR1 MGHRA, CDR2 YSYEKL. Here the CDR3 DNA reads TGCGCCAGCAGCCTTTTCTACACCGGGGAGCTGTTTTTT. It codes for CASSLFYTGELFF.

CDR3 DNA: TGTGCTAGTGGCACGGGACAGAACACAGATACGCAGTATTTT. It specifies CASGTGQNTDTQYF. This rearrangement joins TRBV12-5 to TRBJ2-3, with 7 bases matching TRBD1. The CDR3 runs to 14 residues. From germline, CDR1 is LGHNT and CDR2 FRNRAP. Trimming removed 6 bases from V and 2 bases from J; junction bases left unmatched: 5. Full variable domain (rest looked up from reference TRBV12-5 and TRBJ2-3): DARVTQTPRHKVTEMGQEVTMRCQPILGHNTVFWYRQTMMQGLELLAYFRNRAPLDDSGMPKDRFSAEMPDATLATLKIQPSEPRDSAVYFCASGTGQNTDTQYFGPGTRLTVL.

This rearrangement joins TRBV4-2 to TRBJ2-5; maybe TRBD1 (7 bases). The CDR3 contains 16 residues. V dropped 0 bases and J dropped 1 base, with 12 bases sitting between them. Germline V lookup: CDR1 LGHNA, CDR2 YNFKEQ. The CDR3 sequence: CASSQDRRGPQETQYF. In nucleotides, the CDR3 is TGTGCCAGCAGCCAAGATAGGAGGGGGCCCCAAGAGACCCAGTACTTC.

The gene calls are TRBV7-3 and TRBJ2-1; 15 bases line up with TRBD2. CDR3 length equals 17 residues. With 5 bases clipped from V and 1 base from J, the junction kept 3 bases outside the gene matches. Germline CDR1 is SGHTA and CDR2 is FQGTGA. The CDR3 nucleotides read TGTGCCAGCAGCCCTGGACTAGCGGGGGGGTCCTACAATGAGCAGTTCTTC. Its translation is CASSPGLAGGSYNEQFF.

This chain joins TRBV29-1 and TRBJ2-5, with 7 bases fitting TRBD2. The CDR3 has 12 amino acids. J lost 2 bases, V lost 7 bases, and 4 bases had no gene match. Germline values: CDR1 SQVTM, CDR2 ANQGSEA. The CDR3 is CSAGTTQETQYF. The CDR3 region has the DNA TGCAGCGCCGGGACTACTCAAGAGACCCAGTACTTC.

The V call is TRBV19, the J call TRBJ1-4, with a tentative D call TRBD1 (5 bases). The CDR3 runs to 16 residues. Trimming took off 1 base at V and 4 bases at J, with 13 bases between the two ends. Germline-derived CDR1 and CDR2 are LNHDA and SQIVND (reference sequence). This CDR3 is CASSIGWGTVNEKLFF. The CDR3 bases are TGTGCCAGTAGTATAGGATGGGGGACCGTTAATGAAAAACTGTTTTTT.

In its sample, this clone was seen a few times. The chain uses TRBV7-2 and TRBJ2-1, with D unresolved. CDR3 size: 17 residues. The V and J ends lost 0 bases and 0 bases respectively, with 12 bases between them. Germline values: CDR1 SGHTA, CDR2 FQGNSA. The CDR3 is CASSLAVGKGSYNEQFF. The CDR3 nucleotides are TGTGCCAGCAGCTTAGCGGTCGGTAAGGGCTCCTACAATGAGCAGTTCTTC.

The gene calls are TRBV6-5 and TRBJ2-2; no clear D. From germline, CDR1 is MNHEY and CDR2 SVGAGI. This CDR3 region has 13 residues. V was trimmed by 5 bases and J by 7 bases, leaving 11 bases between them. CDR3 nucleotides: TGTGCCAGCAGTGCCATCGGTCACGGGGAGCTGTTTTTT. This translates into CASSAIGHGELFF.

This clone was observed once. The chain uses TRBV7-9 and TRBJ1-1; D not resolved. Looked up from germline, CDR1 is SEHNR and CDR2 is FQNEAQ (reference sequence). This CDR3 is 14 amino acids long. Trimming took off 3 bases at V and 0 bases at J, with 8 bases between the two ends. CDR3 bases: TGTGCCAGCAGCTTTGCCTCAATGAACACTGAAGCTTTCTTT. Translation: CASSFASMNTEAFF.

This clone has just a few counts. This sequence joins TRBV9 and TRBJ1-4; the D gene is possibly TRBD1 (5 bases). The CDR3 contains 17 residues. The germline CDR1 and CDR2 sequences are SGDLS and YYNGEE. Trimming removed 0 bases from V and 7 bases from J, with 19 bases in between. CDR3: CASSVAPGGGAGEKLFF. The DNA of the CDR3 is TGTGCCAGCAGCGTAGCCCCCGGGGGAGGGGCAGGTGAAAAACTGTTTTTT.

The chain links TRBV28 to TRBJ2-4; D is possibly TRBD2 (5 bases). CDR3 length equals 16 residues. Germline values: CDR1 MDHEN, CDR2 SYDVKM. V was pared by 1 base and J by 0 bases, with 10 bases between. CDR3 loop: CASSLFGLLAKNIQYF. DNA for the CDR3: TGTGCCAGCAGTTTATTTGGACTGTTAGCCAAAAACATTCAGTACTTC.